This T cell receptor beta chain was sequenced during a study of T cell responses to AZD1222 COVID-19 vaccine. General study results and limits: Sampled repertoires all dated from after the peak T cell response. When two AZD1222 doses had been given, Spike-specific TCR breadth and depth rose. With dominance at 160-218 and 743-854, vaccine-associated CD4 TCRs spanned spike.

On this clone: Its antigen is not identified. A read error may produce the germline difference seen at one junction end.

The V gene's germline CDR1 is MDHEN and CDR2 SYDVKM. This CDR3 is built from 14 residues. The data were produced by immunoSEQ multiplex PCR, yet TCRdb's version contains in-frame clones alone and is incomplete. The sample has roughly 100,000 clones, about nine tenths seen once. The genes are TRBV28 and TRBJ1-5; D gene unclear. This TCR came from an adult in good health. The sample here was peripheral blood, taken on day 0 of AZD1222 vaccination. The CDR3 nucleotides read TGTGCCAGCAGTTGGACGGTTACTAATCATCCCCAGCATTTT. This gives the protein CASSWTVTNHPQHF.